Listed below are T cell receptor beta chains from one sample, sequenced in a study of T cells after yellow fever vaccination. TCRdb called the 5' RACE reads again in MiXCR, with one record for every CDR3 protein. The sample includes just under 600,000 distinct CDR3 sequences, about 13% of them seen just once. The sequenced sample was PBMCs, obtained on the day of the yellow fever booster vaccination. These TCRs come from a man aged 25 to 45 who received the YFV17D yellow fever vaccine. Both conserved end residues are part of each CDR3. D genes are given only for firm matches. A clone size is listed for some rows: how often the clone was seen (once, few, many), or a class if it is expanded.

D gene: TRBD1; clone size: NA; V gene: TRBV5-1; J gene: TRBJ2-1; CDR3 protein: CASSLARDRGALYNEQFF; CDR3 DNA: TGCGCCAGCAGCTTGGCGCGGGACAGGGGCGCCCTTTACAATGAGCAGTTCTTC
D gene: TRBD1; clone size: NA; V gene: TRBV7-3; J gene: TRBJ2-1; CDR3 protein: CASSLRGDRAAEQFF; CDR3 DNA: TGTGCCAGCAGCTTAAGAGGCGACAGGGCGGCTGAGCAGTTCTTC
D gene: NA; clone size: many; V gene: TRBV12-3/TRBV12-4; J gene: TRBJ2-1; CDR3 protein: CASSFLASYNEQFF; CDR3 DNA: TGTGCCAGCAGTTTTCTAGCGTCCTACAATGAGCAGTTCTTC
D gene: NA; clone size: NA; V gene: TRBV5-4; J gene: TRBJ2-1; CDR3 protein: CASSLRRGGNEQFF; CDR3 DNA: TGTGCCAGCAGCTTGAGGAGGGGTGGGAATGAGCAGTTCTTC
D gene: TRBD2; clone size: many; V gene: TRBV6-1; J gene: TRBJ2-2; CDR3 protein: CASRREGGTGELFF; CDR3 DNA: TGTGCCAGCAGGAGGGAGGGCGGCACCGGGGAGCTGTTTTTT
D gene: NA; clone size: few; V gene: TRBV20-1; J gene: TRBJ2-7; CDR3 protein: CSAGGSWYEQYF; CDR3 DNA: TGCAGTGCTGGGGGGAGTTGGTACGAGCAGTACTTC
D gene: TRBD1; clone size: NA; V gene: TRBV6-1; J gene: TRBJ2-2; CDR3 protein: CASRRQGTNTGELFF; CDR3 DNA: TGTGCCAGCAGGCGACAGGGCACGAACACCGGGGAGCTGTTTTTT
D gene: TRBD2; clone size: NA; V gene: TRBV6-5; J gene: TRBJ2-1; CDR3 protein: CASSYGSGRGEQFF; CDR3 DNA: TGTGCCAGCAGTTACGGGAGCGGGAGAGGGGAGCAGTTCTTC
D gene: TRBD1; clone size: few; V gene: TRBV27; J gene: TRBJ2-6; CDR3 protein: CASSTNRGSGANVLTF; CDR3 DNA: TGTGCCAGCAGTACAAACAGGGGATCTGGGGCCAACGTCCTGACTTTC
D gene: TRBD2; clone size: NA; V gene: TRBV5-4; J gene: TRBJ2-7; CDR3 protein: CASSLGVSGGNYEQYF; CDR3 DNA: TGTGCCAGCAGCTTGGGCGTAAGCGGGGGTAACTACGAGCAGTACTTC
D gene: NA; clone size: NA; V gene: TRBV3-1; J gene: TRBJ1-5; CDR3 protein: CASSQDNTGGQPQHF; CDR3 DNA: TGTGCCAGCAGCCAAGACAATACGGGGGGCCAGCCCCAGCATTTT
D gene: NA; clone size: NA; V gene: TRBV5-5; J gene: TRBJ2-1; CDR3 protein: CASSPGFSSYNEQFF; CDR3 DNA: TGTGCCAGCAGCCCCGGCTTCAGCTCCTACAATGAGCAGTTCTTC
D gene: NA; clone size: few; V gene: TRBV7-2; J gene: TRBJ2-5; CDR3 protein: CASRAGARETQYF; CDR3 DNA: TGTGCCAGCAGGGCAGGGGCAAGGGAGACCCAGTACTTC
D gene: NA; clone size: few; V gene: TRBV29-1; J gene: TRBJ2-3; CDR3 protein: CSVTTGGAGTDTQYF; CDR3 DNA: TGCAGCGTCACAACAGGGGGGGCTGGCACAGATACGCAGTATTTT
D gene: TRBD2; clone size: NA; V gene: TRBV14; J gene: TRBJ2-2; CDR3 protein: CASSWTRFGELFF; CDR3 DNA: TGTGCCAGCAGCTGGACTAGGTTCGGGGAGCTGTTTTTT
D gene: NA; clone size: many; V gene: TRBV11-2; J gene: TRBJ2-5; CDR3 protein: CASSALETQYF; CDR3 DNA: TGTGCCAGCAGCGCCCTGGAGACCCAGTACTTC
D gene: TRBD1; clone size: NA; V gene: TRBV25-1; J gene: TRBJ2-2; CDR3 protein: CASSCQGAGELFF; CDR3 DNA: TGTGCCAGCAGTTGCCAGGGGGCTGGGGAGCTGTTTTTT